This TCR beta chain was obtained from a study of T cell changes during pregnancy in multiple sclerosis. The CDR3 is made up of 14 amino acids. Deletions cut 5 bases from V and 9 bases from J, with 17 bases between. The V gene's germline CDR1 is SGHTA and CDR2 FQGNSA. Sequencing was performed with immunoSEQ multiplex PCR; in TCRdb, only in-frame clones are kept and a portion is missing. The sample shows tens of thousands of clones, 80% to 95% of them seen only once. The sequence came from a female donor with multiple sclerosis, enrolled in a pregnancy study. This sequence joins TRBV7-2 and TRBJ2-1, with D unclear. The material was peripheral blood, obtained in the second trimester of pregnancy. The CDR3 coding sequence is TGTGCCAGCAGCCAGACAAGAATAGGTAGTGAGCAGTTCTTC. Translated, it gives CASSQTRIGSEQFF.